This is a list of T cell receptor beta chains from one sample in a study of blood T cell repertoires in COVID-19. The protocol was immunoSEQ multiplex PCR, while the TCRdb copy is restricted to in-frame clones and leaves out a portion. The data hold around 140,000 clones, with over 85% observed a single time. The source material was peripheral blood. These receptors were collected from a human donor in a cohort sampled during active COVID-19. The CDR3 runs from the conserved cysteine through the conserved F or W. The D gene is left open where the match is weak. Size values are once, few and many counts, or a class for expanded clones, and some rows have none.

DNA	CDR3	length	size	J	D	V
TGTGCCATCAGTGAGTCGAGTTCCCTCAATCAGCCCCAGCATTTT	CAISESSSLNQPQHF	15	few	TRBJ1-5	-	TRBV10-3
TGTGCCAGCAGCGAAGGACAGGGCCGTGGCTACACCTTC	CASSEGQGRGYTF	13	-	TRBJ1-2	TRBD1	TRBV9
TGTGCCAGCAGCCCGGCGGGGGGGCGGACTGAAGCTTTCTTT	CASSPAGGRTEAFF	14	-	TRBJ1-1	-	TRBV7-9
TGTGCCAGCAGCGTAGGACTATTCTCCCGAATCAGCGAGCAGTACTTC	CASSVGLFSRISEQYF	16	-	TRBJ2-7	-	TRBV9
TGCGCCAGCAGCCCAGTTAAGACAGGAATCTCTGGAAACACCATATATTTT	CASSPVKTGISGNTIYF	17	-	TRBJ1-3	-	TRBV5-1
TGTGCCAGCAGCCCCGGACAAATCGAAAAACTGTTTTTT	CASSPGQIEKLFF	13	-	TRBJ1-4	-	TRBV7-9
TGTGCCAGCAGTGAATCAAGGGGTGCTGGAAACACCATATATTTT	CASSESRGAGNTIYF	15	-	TRBJ1-3	-	TRBV25-1
TGTGCCAGCAGTGGGCAGGCCCCCGGGACTTTCTTT	CASSGQAPGTFF	12	-	TRBJ1-1	-	TRBV2
TGTGCCAGCAGCACAAGCGGGGGGGCCCTAGATACGCAGTATTTT	CASSTSGGALDTQYF	15	-	TRBJ2-3	TRBD2	TRBV7-2
TGCGCCAGCAGCTTAGGAGACAGGGGTTCAGAGACCCAGTACTTC	CASSLGDRGSETQYF	15	-	TRBJ2-5	TRBD1	TRBV5-1
TGTGCCAGCACCTTGTCTGTACGGGGGGAAGCTTTCTTT	CASTLSVRGEAFF	13	-	TRBJ1-1	-	TRBV7-2
TGCAGTGCTACCCGGCAGGGGGCCAAGCATTTT	CSATRQGAKHF	11	-	TRBJ1-5	TRBD1	TRBV20-1
TGTGCCAGCCACAGGGCCAATGAGCAGTTCTTC	CASHRANEQFF	11	-	TRBJ2-1	-	TRBV6-5
TGTGCCAGCAGTTTAAGTGTAGTCGGCGGGGAGCTGTTTTTT	CASSLSVVGGELFF	14	-	TRBJ2-2	-	TRBV27
TGTGCCAGCAGGCTTAGCGGGGCGAGCTCCTACAATGAGCAGTTCTTC	CASRLSGASSYNEQFF	16	-	TRBJ2-1	TRBD2	TRBV2
TGTGCCAGCACCCTACGGAGTGGAGACACTGAAGCTTTCTTT	CASTLRSGDTEAFF	14	-	TRBJ1-1	-	TRBV6-6
TGTGCCTGGAGTGTCCGGGGGGCGAAGACCCAGTACTTC	CAWSVRGAKTQYF	13	few	TRBJ2-5	-	TRBV30
TGTGCCAGCAGCTTAACGGGCAGGGCTGATAGCAATCAGCCCCAGCATTTT	CASSLTGRADSNQPQHF	17	-	TRBJ1-5	-	TRBV7-3
TGTGCCAGCAGTTACCAACGGGTGAACTATGGCTACACCTTC	CASSYQRVNYGYTF	14	-	TRBJ1-2	-	TRBV6-2/TRBV6-3
TGCGCCAGCAGCTTGGCTACAGCGGGGGGTCAAGAGACCCAGTACTTC	CASSLATAGGQETQYF	16	-	TRBJ2-5	TRBD2	TRBV5-1
TGTGCCAGCAGTTACTACGAGGGCGGGGAGCTGTTTTTT	CASSYYEGGELFF	13	-	TRBJ2-2	-	TRBV6-6
TGCGCCAGCACCAGGCAAATGGGGACAGGGGGGGAGACCCAGTACTTC	CASTRQMGTGGETQYF	16	-	TRBJ2-5	TRBD1	TRBV5-1
TGCGCCAGCAGCCAAGGGACCCCAGGGGGCGGGGAGCTGTTTTTT	CASSQGTPGGGELFF	15	-	TRBJ2-2	TRBD1	TRBV4-1
TGTGCCAGCAGCTTAGTGAGCGGTCTGTCACCCCTCCACTTT	CASSLVSGLSPLHF	14	-	TRBJ1-6	-	TRBV11-1
TGTGCCAGCAGTCCGTTGGCCCCAACCCTCCCCTATGGCTACACCTTC	CASSPLAPTLPYGYTF	16	-	TRBJ1-2	-	TRBV3-1/TRBV3-2
TGTGCCAGCAGCGCCAGGACAGGGGGGAATGAAAAACTGTTTTTT	CASSARTGGNEKLFF	15	-	TRBJ1-4	TRBD1	TRBV7-2
TGTGCCAGTAGTATGGGCAGGGTTAATCAGCCCCAGCATTTT	CASSMGRVNQPQHF	14	once	TRBJ1-5	-	TRBV19
TGTGCCAGTAGTACTGACAGGGGGCTCGACTCACCCCTCCACTTT	CASSTDRGLDSPLHF	15	-	TRBJ1-6	TRBD1	TRBV19
TGCGCCAGCAGCTTGGCTAGCGGGGGGCGGGAGTATTTT	CASSLASGGREYF	13	-	TRBJ2-3	TRBD2	TRBV5-1
TGTGCCAGCAGCTTGGTCCCAGCGGGGGTGGGGAATGAGCAGTTCTTC	CASSLVPAGVGNEQFF	16	-	TRBJ2-1	TRBD2	TRBV5-4
TGTGCCAGCAGCTTAGACGGACAGGGATCCTACGAGCAGTACTTC	CASSLDGQGSYEQYF	15	-	TRBJ2-7	TRBD1	TRBV11-2
TGTGCCAGCAGCGGTCTATACAATGAGCAGTTCTTC	CASSGLYNEQFF	12	-	TRBJ2-1	-	TRBV7-9
TGTGCCAGCAGCCAAGATTTAGCGGCGGCAGCCTCCTCCTACGAGCAGTACTTC	CASSQDLAAAASSYEQYF	18	few	TRBJ2-7	-	TRBV3-1/TRBV3-2
TGTGCCATCAGTGAGTCGGGGAGGGCAGAGACCCAGTACTTC	CAISESGRAETQYF	14	-	TRBJ2-5	TRBD2	TRBV10-3
TGTGCCAGCAGTACAGGGGATGTACCGAGTCAGCCCCAGCATTTT	CASSTGDVPSQPQHF	15	-	TRBJ1-5	TRBD1	TRBV6-5
TGTGCCAGTAACACAGAGCCGAGCTATGGCTACACCTTC	CASNTEPSYGYTF	13	once	TRBJ1-2	-	TRBV19
TGTGCCAGCAGCTTAGCGACAGGGGGCAATGAAAAACTGTTTTTT	CASSLATGGNEKLFF	15	-	TRBJ1-4	TRBD1	TRBV7-2
TGTGCCAGCAGCTTAAGAGGGGGGGAAAACATTCAGTACTTC	CASSLRGGENIQYF	14	-	TRBJ2-4	-	TRBV7-2
TGTGCCAGCAGCCAAGTCGGGGGGGCCGGCAATGAGCAGTTCTTC	CASSQVGGAGNEQFF	15	-	TRBJ2-1	TRBD2	TRBV3-1/TRBV3-2
TGTGCCAGCAGCCCCAGTGGGGGCCTGATTTACACTGAAGCTTTCTTT	CASSPSGGLIYTEAFF	16	-	TRBJ1-1	-	TRBV7-8
TGTGCCAGCAGCCCTGGACAGGCTTCTAACTATGGCTACACCTTC	CASSPGQASNYGYTF	15	-	TRBJ1-2	TRBD1	TRBV5-4
TGTGCCAGCAGCTTAGGAGTAGCGGCACTAGGGGAGCAGTACTTC	CASSLGVAALGEQYF	15	-	TRBJ2-7	-	TRBV7-9
TGTGCCAGCAGTTACGCCCGGGACAGGGGCTGGAGCTCCTATAATTCACCCCTCCACTTT	CASSYARDRGWSSYNSPLHF	20	-	TRBJ1-6	TRBD1	TRBV6-2/TRBV6-3
TGTGCCACCAGCTCCCGGGGCACAGGGGGTGAAAAACTGTTTTTT	CATSSRGTGGEKLFF	15	-	TRBJ1-4	TRBD1	TRBV15
TGTGCCAGCAGTTACTCGGAGGGGCTCTATGGCTACACCTTC	CASSYSEGLYGYTF	14	-	TRBJ1-2	-	TRBV6-5
TGCGCCAGCAGCTCGTCAGGGGGCGGGAACACTGAAGCTTTCTTT	CASSSSGGGNTEAFF	15	-	TRBJ1-1	TRBD1	TRBV5-1
TGTGCCAGCAGCCGCCGACAGCTTCAAGAGACCCAGTACTTC	CASSRRQLQETQYF	14	-	TRBJ2-5	-	TRBV7-6
TGTGCCAGCAGCTTTAGCGGGGGTAGCACAGATACGCAGTATTTT	CASSFSGGSTDTQYF	15	-	TRBJ2-3	TRBD2	TRBV7-9
TGTGCCAGCAGTTACTTGTCCTACTCCTATGGCTACACCTTC	CASSYLSYSYGYTF	14	-	TRBJ1-2	-	TRBV6-6
TGTGCCAGTAGTGTACAGGGGCTTGGAAACACCATATATTTT	CASSVQGLGNTIYF	14	-	TRBJ1-3	TRBD1	TRBV19
TGTGCCAGCAGCCCGGACCCAGGGGCGGACGAAAAACTGTTTTTT	CASSPDPGADEKLFF	15	-	TRBJ1-4	-	TRBV5-4
TGTGCCATCAGGGTCGGGACAGGGGGCATTAGTGGCTACACCTTC	CAIRVGTGGISGYTF	15	-	TRBJ1-2	TRBD1	TRBV10-3
TGTGCCAGCAGTGAGCGGGGGGATGGAGATACGCAGTATTTT	CASSERGDGDTQYF	14	-	TRBJ2-3	TRBD2	TRBV6-4
TGTGCCAGCAGTTACTCCGGCAGGGCTGACAATGAGCAGTTCTTC	CASSYSGRADNEQFF	15	-	TRBJ2-1	-	TRBV6-2/TRBV6-3
TGTGCCAGCAGCGCCCGGACAGGGTATTTTGAAAAACTGTTTTTT	CASSARTGYFEKLFF	15	-	TRBJ1-4	TRBD1	TRBV5-8
TGTGCCAGCAGTTTTCATAGGAGCGCTGAAGCTTTCTTT	CASSFHRSAEAFF	13	few	TRBJ1-1	-	TRBV6-2/TRBV6-3
TGTGCCAGCAGCTTCGGACAGGGAAGAGAGACCCAGTACTTC	CASSFGQGRETQYF	14	-	TRBJ2-5	TRBD1	TRBV7-3
TGTGCCAGCAGCTCGGCGGGGCGCCACAATGAGCAGTTCTTC	CASSSAGRHNEQFF	14	-	TRBJ2-1	-	TRBV7-3